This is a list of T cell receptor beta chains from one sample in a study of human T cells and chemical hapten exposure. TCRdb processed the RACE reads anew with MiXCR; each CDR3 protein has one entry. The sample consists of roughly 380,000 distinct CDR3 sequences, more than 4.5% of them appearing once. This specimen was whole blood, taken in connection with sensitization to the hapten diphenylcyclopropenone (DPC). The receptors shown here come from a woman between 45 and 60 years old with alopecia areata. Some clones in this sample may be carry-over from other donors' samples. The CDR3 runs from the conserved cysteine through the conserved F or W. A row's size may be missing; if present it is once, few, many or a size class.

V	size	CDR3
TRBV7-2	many	CASSPAGGLFSGNTIYF
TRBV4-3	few	CASSQERPGMGETQYF
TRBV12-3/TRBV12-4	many	CASSWPGMGVIEQYF
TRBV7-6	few	CASSSRPGGASTDTQYF
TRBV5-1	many	CASRWTGSSTDTQYF
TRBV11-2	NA	CASSLLPGGTEAFF
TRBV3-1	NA	CASSPKGSGTEAFF
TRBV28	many	CARGLAGGNEQFF
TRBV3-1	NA	CASSQNKGTGYGYTF
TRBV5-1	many	CASSLSGGASNEQFF
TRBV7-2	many	CASSRGAIETQYF
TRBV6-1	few	CASQIPGIVYEQYF
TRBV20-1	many	CSAKALLGEDTDTQYF
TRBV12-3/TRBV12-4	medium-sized	CASSFSTDTQYF
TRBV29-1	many	CSDNGGTDTQYF
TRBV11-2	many	CASSSSGPPIEQYF
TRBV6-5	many	CASSYRPLTDTQYF
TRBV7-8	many	CASSFRRGKNTEAFF
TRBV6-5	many	CASSYLSGRANEQFF
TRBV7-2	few	CASSPYRTGELFF
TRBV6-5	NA	CASSWGTDNSPLHF
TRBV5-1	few	CASSFGGVGLAGVYEQYF
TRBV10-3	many	CAISEFDKGGPAWEQYF
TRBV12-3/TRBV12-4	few	CASSSGRPTGAFF
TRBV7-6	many	CASSLEAGYNTEAFF
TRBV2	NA	CASAHTEAFF
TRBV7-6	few	CASSHGTDDYGYTF
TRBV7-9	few	CASSPARRTGYTF
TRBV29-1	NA	CSIIRGTDTQYF
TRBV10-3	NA	CAMRGKGISGNTIYF
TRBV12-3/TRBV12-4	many	CASSRAPLGADTQYF
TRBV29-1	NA	CSVAGTNYEQYF
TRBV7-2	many	CASNPGGETGANVLTF
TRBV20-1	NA	CSTGQPNTEAFF
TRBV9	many	CASSVALGMDEKLFF
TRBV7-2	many	CASSLGSRLTSEQYF
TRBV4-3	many	CASSPLQTESTDTQYF
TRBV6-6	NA	CASSYSTRERYGNQPQHF
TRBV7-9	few	CASTGWRASGNTIYF
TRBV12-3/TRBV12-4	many	CASTLAGGANTGELFF
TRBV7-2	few	CASSFLGQGYEQYF
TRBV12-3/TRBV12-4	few	CASSLRQGAIGYTF
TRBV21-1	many	CASRKETGSYLAQHF
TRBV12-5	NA	CASGFIAGDTDTQYF
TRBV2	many	CASSEVWGSSEQYF
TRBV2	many	CASSRAYSNRIRDQPQHF
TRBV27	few	CASRTASGANVLTF
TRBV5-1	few	CASSLGQGSHYEQYF
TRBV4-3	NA	CASSQPGMEAFF
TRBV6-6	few	CASSPNHGTGNTEAFF
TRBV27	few	CASSTDRLSSYEQYF
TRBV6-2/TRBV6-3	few	CASSYSRQGGSWTEAFF
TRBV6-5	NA	CASSYSTGAHEQFF
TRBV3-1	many	CASSPSPQRETYNEQFF
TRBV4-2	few	CASSQDGGMRGYTF
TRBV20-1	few	CSAREPAGSSYEQYF
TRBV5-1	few	CASSLAAGLNEFF
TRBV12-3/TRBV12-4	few	CASGFGGALEQYF
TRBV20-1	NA	CSASDARGSSYEQYF
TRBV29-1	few	CSVEMHGQGIRNTIYF